This entry is about one T cell receptor beta chain. Its antigen remains unidentified. All sequencing subjects had displayed CD8+CD57+ cell expansion on flow cytometry. V was trimmed by 2 bases and J by 6 bases, leaving 16 bases between them. The CDR3 consists of 16 residues. Germline values: CDR1 SGHTA, CDR2 FQGTGA. Using genomic DNA as the template, TCR beta VDJ and CDR3 profiling was carried out. TCRdb re-analysed the reads in MiXCR, keeping a single row per CDR3 protein. The sample contains some 150,000 distinct CDR3 sequences, roughly two thirds of which appear only once. The record originates from a study of CD8+CD57+ T cells in acquired aplastic anemia. Whole-study context: 3.2 ug was the average amount of DNA from sorted CD4+ and CD8+ cells. General study points: The CD8+ Simpson's diversity of patients and controls was not significantly different.

This sequence originates from a human donor with aplastic anemia. The chain couples TRBV7-3 to TRBJ2-2, with D maybe TRBD2 (6 bases). Sequencing was carried out using sorted CD4+, CD8+, or CD8+CD57+ T cells (not recorded which) from PBMCs. CDR3 residues: CASSLAAGSLAGELFF. In DNA, the CDR3 is TGTGCCAGCAGCTTAGCGGCGGGGAGTCTCGCCGGGGAGCTGTTTTTT.